This TCR beta chain originates from a study of beta chain features in type 1 diabetes. Concerning this clone: Its cognate antigen is unknown.

The study, taken as a whole, reports: TCRB repertoires of naive, central memory and Treg cells appeared more similar among patients than among healthy donors. In these data, an HLA type influence on TCRB rearrangement remained unresolved. Among patients with Type 1 diabetes, TCRB CDR3s were moderately but significantly shorter in every one of the four CD4+ subsets.

V lost 2 bases and J lost 6, with 16 bases in between. Germline V gene sequence: CDR1 MDHEN, CDR2 SYDVKM. This CDR3 has 15 amino acids. The whole isolated RNA underwent reverse transcription, so sequencing captured expressed TCRB transcripts. Each sample of naive, central memory or regulatory T cells had, on average, about 3.6 million reads. The data were produced by immunoSEQ multiplex PCR, yet TCRdb's version contains in-frame clones alone and is incomplete. The data hold 430,000 or so clones, with approximately 10% observed a single time. The clonotype was recovered from a woman between 18 and 29 years old in good health. Sequenced material: naive CD4+ T cells from blood. The J gene is TRBJ1-2, the V gene TRBV28, with D perhaps matching TRBD1 (5 bases). CDR3 amino acids: CASSLNAGPVDGYTF. Written as DNA, the CDR3 is TGTGCCAGCAGTTTAAATGCAGGGCCAGTGGATGGCTACACCTTC.